This T cell receptor beta chain was sequenced during a study of blood T cell repertoires in COVID-19. On the study more broadly: The United States, Italy and Spain provided the acute and convalescent COVID-19 samples.

Germline V gene data show CDR1 as WSHSY and CDR2 as SAAADI. The CDR3 loop spans 14 amino acids. Trimming shortened V by 6 bases and J by 5 bases, and 13 bases separated the two germline ends. As handled by the study authors: It was from reference gene primer amplification that nucleated cell counts were estimated. Profiled with immunoSEQ multiplex PCR; TCRdb holds only in-frame clones, not every one. Clone size and the V and J calls come from that table; the DNA yielded D and trimming. The table shows under 300,000 clones, with 70% to 85% occurring only once. The sequenced sample was peripheral blood. The chain couples TRBV10-2 to TRBJ2-2; perhaps TRBD1 as D (7 bases). The receptor comes from a woman aged 40 to 50 with active or convalescent COVID-19. CDR3 DNA sequence: TGCGCCAGCAGGGAGGGGGCGTGGACCGGGGAGCTGTTTTTT. Translation: CASREGAWTGELFF.